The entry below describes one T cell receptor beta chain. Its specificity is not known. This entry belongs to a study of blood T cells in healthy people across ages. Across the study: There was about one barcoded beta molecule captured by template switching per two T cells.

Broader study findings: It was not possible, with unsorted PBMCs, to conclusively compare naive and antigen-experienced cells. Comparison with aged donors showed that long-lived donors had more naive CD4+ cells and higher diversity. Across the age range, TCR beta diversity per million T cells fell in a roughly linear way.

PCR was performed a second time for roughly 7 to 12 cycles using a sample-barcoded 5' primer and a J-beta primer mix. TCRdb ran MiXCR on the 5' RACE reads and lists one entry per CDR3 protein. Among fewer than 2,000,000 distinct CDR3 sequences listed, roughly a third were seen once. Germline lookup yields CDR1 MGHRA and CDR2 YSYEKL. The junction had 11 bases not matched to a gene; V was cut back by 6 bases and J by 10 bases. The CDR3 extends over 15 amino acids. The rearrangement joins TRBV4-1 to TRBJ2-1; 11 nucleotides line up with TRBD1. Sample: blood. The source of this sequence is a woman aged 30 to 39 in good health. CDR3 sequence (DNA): TGCGCCAGCAGTCGGGACAGGGGGAATATTGGCGAGCAGTTCTTC. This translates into CASSRDRGNIGEQFF.